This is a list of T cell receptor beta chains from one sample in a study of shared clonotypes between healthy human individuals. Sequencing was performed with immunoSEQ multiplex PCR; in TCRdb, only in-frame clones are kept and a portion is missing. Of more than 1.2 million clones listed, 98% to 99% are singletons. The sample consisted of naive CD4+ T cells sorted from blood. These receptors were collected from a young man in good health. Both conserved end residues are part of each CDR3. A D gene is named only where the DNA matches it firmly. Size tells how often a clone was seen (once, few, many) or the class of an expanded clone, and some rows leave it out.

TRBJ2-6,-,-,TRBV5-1,TGCGCCAGCAGCTTGGGTAGTAGAGGCTCTGGGGCCAACGTCCTGACTTTC,CASSLGSRGSGANVLTF
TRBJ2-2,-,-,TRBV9,TGTGCCAGCAGCGTATTAGCAGGGTCCACCGGGGAGCTGTTTTTT,CASSVLAGSTGELFF
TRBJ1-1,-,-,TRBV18,TGTGCCAGCTCACAAAGGGAATCAGCTTCGAACACTGAAGCTTTCTTT,CASSQRESASNTEAFF
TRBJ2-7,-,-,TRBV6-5,TGTGCCAGCAGTTACCGGACCCCCCACGAGCAGTACTTC,CASSYRTPHEQYF
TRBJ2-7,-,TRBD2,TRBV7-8,TGTGCCAGCAGCTTATCCATGGCTGGCGGGAGCTCCTACGAGCAGTACTTC,CASSLSMAGGSSYEQYF
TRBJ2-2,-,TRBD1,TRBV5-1,TGCGCCAGCAGCTTTGTGAGGGGGCTGAGGACCGGGGAGCTGTTTTTT,CASSFVRGLRTGELFF
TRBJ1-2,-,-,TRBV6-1,TGTGCCAGCAGTGAAGCTCCCAGGAGCATTGCTAACTATGGCTACACCTTC,CASSEAPRSIANYGYTF
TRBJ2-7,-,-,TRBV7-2,TGTGCCAGCAGCTCGATGACCTACGAGCAGTACTTC,CASSSMTYEQYF
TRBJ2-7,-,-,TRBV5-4,TGTGCCAGCAGCCTAAAAAGGGAGCCCTACGAGCAGTACTTC,CASSLKREPYEQYF
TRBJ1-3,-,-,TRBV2,TGTGCCAGCAGGCTCCAACAGGGAGTTGGAAACACCATATATTTT,CASRLQQGVGNTIYF
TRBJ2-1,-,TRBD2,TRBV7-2,TGTGCCAGCAGACCCGGTCCGGGACTAGCGGGAGGAGAGCAGTTCTTC,CASRPGPGLAGGEQFF
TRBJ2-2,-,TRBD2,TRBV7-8,TGTGCCAGCAGCTTAGCGACTAGCGGGGCGAACACCGGGGAGCTGTTTTTT,CASSLATSGANTGELFF
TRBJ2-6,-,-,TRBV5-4,TGTGCCAGCAGCTTGCAAGGAACTGGGGCCAACGTCCTGACTTTC,CASSLQGTGANVLTF
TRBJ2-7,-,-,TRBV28,TGTGCCAGCGGATCCTCGGGGGGCATCTACGAGCAGTACTTC,CASGSSGGIYEQYF
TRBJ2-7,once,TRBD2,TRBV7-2,TGTGCCAGCAGCTTAATCTCCACTAGCGGAGGCTACGAGCAGTACTTC,CASSLISTSGGYEQYF
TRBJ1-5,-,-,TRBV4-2,TGTGCCAGCAGCCAAGGGCCCGGGGGCAATCAGCCCCAGCATTTT,CASSQGPGGNQPQHF
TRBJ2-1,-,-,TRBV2,TGTGCCAGCACCTTTCACAATGAGCAGTTCTTC,CASTFHNEQFF
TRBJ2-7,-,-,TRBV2,TGTGCCAGCAGTGCGGACAGATACTACGAGCAGTACTTC,CASSADRYYEQYF
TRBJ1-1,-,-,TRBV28,TGTGCCAGCAGCCCCGGGACAATGGGCACTGAAGCTTTCTTT,CASSPGTMGTEAFF
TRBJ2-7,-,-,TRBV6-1,TGTGCCAGCTGGACGGATCCCTACGAGCAGTACTTC,CASWTDPYEQYF
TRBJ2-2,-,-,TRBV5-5,TGTGCCAGCAGCTTAATGGGCGGTAAGCTGTTTTTT,CASSLMGGKLFF
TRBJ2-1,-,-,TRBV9,TGTGCCAGCAGCTCTCCCTACTCCTACAATGAGCAGTTCTTC,CASSSPYSYNEQFF